This TCR beta chain stems from a study of blood T cell repertoires in COVID-19. About the research overall: Samples representing acute and convalescent COVID-19 were sourced from the United States, Italy and Spain.

Trimming stripped 4 bases from V and 2 bases from J, with 6 bases between. The CDR3 has 13 amino acids. The germline CDR1 and CDR2 sequences are SGHRS and YFSETQ. Authors' analysis steps: Reference gene primers were amplified, and this amplification served to estimate nucleated cell counts. Only in-frame clones appear in the TCRdb table, and some are missing; sequencing was by immunoSEQ multiplex PCR. V and J calls plus clone size are reproduced from that table; the DNA served to infer D and trimming. The table lists about 500,000 clones, less than 90% of them singletons. Enrollment of patients from Seattle took place during active infection, with longitudinal follow-up.

The clonotype comes from a woman between 45 and 65 years old with COVID-19, enrolled during active disease. The J gene is TRBJ2-2, the V gene TRBV5-1; D call uncertain. The sample taken for sequencing was peripheral blood. The CDR3 loop is CASSNFNTGELFF. The CDR3 nucleotides are TGCGCCAGCAGCAACTTTAACACCGGGGAGCTGTTTTTT.